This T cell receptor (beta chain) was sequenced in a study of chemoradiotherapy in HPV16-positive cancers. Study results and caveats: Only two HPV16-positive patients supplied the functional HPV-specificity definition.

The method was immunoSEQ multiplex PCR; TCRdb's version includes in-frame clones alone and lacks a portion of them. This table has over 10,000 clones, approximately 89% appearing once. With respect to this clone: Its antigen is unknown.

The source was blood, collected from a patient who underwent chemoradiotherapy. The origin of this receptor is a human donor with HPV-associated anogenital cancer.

The chain's CDR3 is CASSLTGTYSNQPQHF. The DNA for the CDR3 is TGTGCCAGCAGCTTGACAGGCACTTATAGCAATCAGCCCCAGCATTTT. The rearrangement joins TRBV5-6 to TRBJ1-5, with D possibly TRBD1 on 5 matching bases. V was pared by 1 base and J by 0 bases, with 11 bases between. The germline V gene has CDR1 SGHDT and CDR2 YYEEEE. The CDR3 is 16 residues long.